The 17 T cell receptor beta chains reported below all come from one sample, sequenced in a study of cytotoxic CD8 clonotypes in ibrutinib-treated CLL. The method was immunoSEQ multiplex PCR; TCRdb's version includes in-frame clones alone and lacks a portion of them. The repertoire consists of around 140,000 clones, with 60% to 80% occurring once and the leading ten covering around 30%. Here the sequenced sample was PBMCs, taken after 12 months of ibrutinib treatment. These receptor sequences come from a human donor with chronic lymphocytic leukemia.

The chain has TRBV19 and TRBJ2-3, with a tentative D call TRBD2 (5 bases). The V end lost 6 bases, the J end lost 1 base, and 11 bases lay between the germline ends. CDR3 length equals 14 residues. Germline-derived CDR1 and CDR2 are LNHDA and SQIVND (reference sequence). The CDR3 loop reads CASSKTGGTDTQYF. DNA of the CDR3: TGTGCCAGTAGCAAGACCGGGGGCACAGATACGCAGTATTTT.

This chain's CDR3 is CASSVGQGGDYGYTF. The CDR3 DNA is TGTGCCAGCAGCGTGGGACAGGGGGGCGACTATGGCTACACCTTC. The V call is TRBV7-9, the J call TRBJ1-2; 11 positions match TRBD1. The CDR3 contains 15 residues. Germline CDR1 is SEHNR and CDR2 is FQNEAQ (reference sequence). V shed 5 bases, J shed 3 bases, and the junction held 5 bases outside the gene matches.

V and J are TRBV7-6 and TRBJ1-5, with 7 bases identical to TRBD1. This CDR3 spans 15 amino acids. V gave up 1 base and J gave up 4 bases; unmatched junction bases: 4. Germline V gives CDR1 SGHVS, CDR2 FNYEAQ. The CDR3 nucleotides are TGTGCCAGCAGCTTAGACGGGACAGTGAATCAGCCCCAGCATTTT. The encoded protein is CASSLDGTVNQPQHF. The variable domain in full, completed from reference TRBV7-6 and TRBJ1-5, reads GAGVSQSPRYKVTKRGQDVALRCDPISGHVSLYWYRQALGQGPEFLTYFNYEAQQDKSGLPNDRFSAERPEGSISTLTIQRTEQRDSAMYRCASSLDGTVNQPQHFGDGTRLSIL.

For the CDR3, the DNA is TGCGCCAGCAGCCAAGTCTTGGGGCCGGACTACGAGCAGTACTTC. Translating gives CASSQVLGPDYEQYF. This chain connects TRBV4-3 to TRBJ2-7; weak D call: TRBD1 (5 bases). Trimming shortened V by 1 base and J by 3 bases, and 13 bases separated the two germline ends. The CDR3 is 15 amino acids. Germline-derived CDR1 and CDR2 are LGHNA and YSLEER.

This sequence joins TRBV11-2 and TRBJ2-7; D gene uncertain. This CDR3 has 13 residues. With 5 bases removed from V and 7 bases from J, the gap between germline ends came to 15 bases. Germline-derived CDR1 and CDR2 are SGHAT and FQNNGV. CDR3 coding DNA: TGTGCCAGCAGCCTAAGGGCCCCTGATGAGCAGTACTTC. This encodes CASSLRAPDEQYF.

V is TRBV28 and J is TRBJ2-2; 9 positions agree with TRBD1. The CDR3 sequence is 16 residues long. V lost 4 bases, J lost 5 bases, and 8 bases stayed unmatched. CDR1 is MDHEN and CDR2 is SYDVKM in the germline V gene. The CDR3 loop is CASSSPGTGKTGELFF. The CDR3 DNA sequence: TGTGCCAGCAGTTCTCCAGGGACAGGGAAAACCGGGGAGCTGTTTTTT.

J is TRBJ2-1 and V is TRBV9; 14 bases fit TRBD2. Per germline, CDR1 SGDLS and CDR2 YYNGEE. Germline trimming cut 5 bases from V and 4 bases from J; bases unmatched to any gene: 14. This CDR3 is 19 amino acids long. The CDR3 sequence is CASSSGTSGRWSIYNEQFF. The CDR3 DNA sequence: TGTGCCAGCAGTTCCGGGACTAGCGGGAGATGGAGTATATACAATGAGCAGTTCTTC.

V gene TRBV6-5 combines with J gene TRBJ1-1; 8 bases align to TRBD1. This CDR3 comprises 15 residues. V was clipped by 5 bases and J by 5 bases; unmatched bases: 10. CDR1 MNHEY and CDR2 SVGAGI come from the germline V gene. In nucleotides, the CDR3 is TGTGCCAGCAGTAGGGAGACAGGGGCTGGAACTGAAGCTTTCTTT. This gives the protein CASSRETGAGTEAFF.

The chain joins TRBV23-1 to TRBJ2-7, with D uncertain. TRBV23-1 is designated an ORF whose function remains uncertain. This CDR3 has 13 residues. Trimming left V 4 bases short and J 2 bases short, with 9 bases between. CDR3: CASSLSDPYEQYF. CDR3 DNA: TGCGCCAGCAGTCTATCGGATCCCTACGAGCAGTACTTC.

The chain uses TRBV6-1 and TRBJ2-7; maybe TRBD2 (7 bases). The CDR3 is 15 amino acids. V lost 7 bases and J lost 2, with 18 bases in between. Per the germline V gene, CDR1 is MNHNS and CDR2 is SASEGT. The CDR3 DNA follows: TGTGCCAGCACCCTCGAGGGAGGGGGGACCTACGAGCAGTACTTC. This gives the protein CASTLEGGGTYEQYF.

The V call is TRBV28, the J call TRBJ2-2; no firm D call. The CDR3 covers 13 residues. The ends were cut back, 4 bases at V and 4 bases at J, with 7 bases in the middle. Germline CDR1 reads MDHEN; CDR2 reads SYDVKM. CDR3 nucleotides: TGTGCCAGCAGTTCGGAGAGCACCGGGGAGCTGTTTTTT. Residues: CASSSESTGELFF.

J is TRBJ2-7 and V is TRBV4-3, with 12 bases fitting TRBD2. CDR1 LGHNA and CDR2 YSLEER come from the germline V gene. The CDR3 runs to 15 residues. Losses at the gene ends were 2 bases for V and 5 bases for J; bases not matched to a gene: 4. The CDR3 loop is CASSQLAGGLDEQYF. Here the CDR3 DNA reads TGCGCCAGCAGCCAACTAGCGGGAGGGTTGGACGAGCAGTACTTC.

The gene calls are TRBV5-1 and TRBJ2-1; a weak D match, TRBD2 (6 bases). Trimming removed 2 bases at V and 5 bases at J, with 8 bases between. Germline CDR1 reads SGHRS; CDR2 reads YFSETQ. The length of the CDR3 is 13 residues. The CDR3 spells CASSLRGDNEQFF. The CDR3 DNA reads TGCGCCAGCAGCTTACGCGGGGACAATGAGCAGTTCTTC.

CDR3 nucleotides: TGTGCCAACCGAACTGGGGCGCGGGGCACTGAAGCTTTCTTT. This translates into CANRTGARGTEAFF. The V call is TRBV2, the J call TRBJ1-1; D perhaps matches TRBD1 (5 bases). This CDR3 is 14 amino acids long. V was pared by 10 bases and J by 4 bases, with 19 bases between. The germline V gene has CDR1 SNHLY and CDR2 FYNNEI.

The gene calls are TRBV5-1 and TRBJ2-5, with unresolved D. The germline V and J ends were trimmed by 0 bases and 5 bases, with 11 bases remaining between them. The CDR3 is 14 amino acids. Germline CDR1 SGHRS, CDR2 YFSETQ. The CDR3 sequence: CASSLAPLSETQYF. The DNA of the CDR3 is TGCGCCAGCAGCTTGGCCCCCCTCTCGGAGACCCAGTACTTC.

V and J are TRBV28 and TRBJ1-2; D not resolved. The CDR3 extends over 13 amino acids. V lost 7 bases to trimming and J lost 5 bases, with 14 bases between them. From germline, CDR1 is MDHEN and CDR2 SYDVKM. The CDR3 protein is CASTSFLGYGYTF. CDR3 in DNA: TGTGCCAGCACGAGTTTTCTGGGGTATGGCTACACCTTC.

This chain connects TRBV4-2 to TRBJ2-1, with 14 bases that match TRBD2. Germline V gene lookup returns CDR1 LGHNA and CDR2 YNFKEQ. CDR3 length equals 18 residues. The V gene end was trimmed by 6 bases and the J gene end by 2 bases; junction bases not matched to a gene: 9. As DNA, the CDR3 is TGTGCCAGCAGTTGGGGGACTAGCGGGAGCGATACCTACAATGAGCAGTTCTTC. It codes for CASSWGTSGSDTYNEQFF.